The 22 T cell receptor beta chains below all came from one sample that was sequenced in a study of CD8+ T cells in alopecia areata. It was cDNA, reverse transcribed from extracted RNA, that served as the sequencing template. Profiled with immunoSEQ multiplex PCR; TCRdb holds only in-frame clones, not every one. The sample was found to contain some 110,000 clones, and every one recurs. Sample: lesional skin. The source is a C3H/HeJ mouse with alopecia areata. The MHC haplotype of the strain is H2-k.

This clone was detected only a few times. Genes here carry mouse names. The CDR3 end falls 4 residues outside the read, so it is completed with the germline J gene. This chain joins TRBV13-3 and TRBJ2-2; TRBD2 aligns across 12 bases. This CDR3 region has 15 residues. With 6 bases clipped from V and 4 bases from J, the junction kept 4 bases outside the gene matches. Germline V gives CDR1 NNHDY, CDR2 SYVADS. The CDR3: CASTPGLGGTGQLYF. The sequenced CDR3 bases are TGTGCCAGCACCCCGGGACTGGGGGGCACCGGG.

Within the sample, this clone is medium-sized. Gene names refer to mouse genes. Read sequence stops 4 residues before the CDR3 end, and the germline J gene provides the missing end. The chain carries TRBV1 and TRBJ1-1; 9 bases are shared with TRBD1. CDR1 is NSQYPW and CDR2 is LRSPGD in the germline V gene (reference sequence). V was pared by 1 base and J by 0 bases, with 0 bases of the junction left unmatched. The length of the CDR3 is 15 residues. The CDR3 sequence: CTCSAGQGANTEVFF. The part of the CDR3 DNA that was read is TGCACCTGCAGTGCAGGACAGGGGGCAAACACA.

On this clone itself: The gene names here belong to mouse. The CDR3 end lies 4 residues beyond the end of the read and is filled in from the germline J gene. The genes are TRBV13-3 and TRBJ1-4, with 12 bases aligning to TRBD1. J lost 0 bases, V lost 2 bases, and 5 bases had no gene match. Germline lookup yields CDR1 NNHDY and CDR2 SYVADS. The CDR3 spans 18 residues. The CDR3 protein is CASSEWDRGPVSNERLFF. The CDR3 DNA, read in part, is TGTGCCAGCAGTGAATGGGACAGGGGGCCCGTTTCCAACGAA.

Note on this clone: Gene names refer to mouse genes. The missing CDR3 end, 4 residues past where the read stops, is filled in from the germline J gene. V gene TRBV13-3 combines with J gene TRBJ1-4; 8 nucleotides align to TRBD1. J lost 3 bases, V lost 2 bases, and 6 bases had no gene match. CDR1 is NNHDY, CDR2 SYVADS, per germline. The CDR3 length is 16 residues. The part of the CDR3 DNA that was read is TGTGCCAGCAGTGACCTTGGACAGGGACCCAACGAA. This sequence encodes CASSDLGQGPNE. In full, the CDR3 reads CASSDLGQGPNERLFF.

This clone showed up many times. Gene names follow the mouse nomenclature. The read terminates 4 residues ahead of where the CDR3 ends, so the germline J gene completes it. This rearrangement joins TRBV13-3 to TRBJ2-2; TRBD1 matches 8 bases. This CDR3 comprises 15 residues. Trimming took 2 bases from V and 3 from J; bases not matched to a gene: 3. The germline CDR1 and CDR2 sequences are NNHDY and SYVADS. The part of the CDR3 DNA that was read is TGTGCCAGCAGTGACAGGGGGCTTGACACCGGG. Its translation: CASSDRGLDTG. In full, the CDR3 is CASSDRGLDTGQLYF.

A remark on this clone: Gene names and germline refer to mouse. Read sequence stops 4 residues before the CDR3 end, and the germline J gene provides the missing end. V is TRBV13-1 and J is TRBJ2-7; D perhaps matches TRBD2 (5 bases). The CDR3 spans 14 residues. With 4 bases removed from V and 0 bases from J, the gap between germline ends came to 11 bases. Germline lookup yields CDR1 NSHNY and CDR2 SYGAGN. The CDR3 protein is CASSPGRSSYEQYF. The sequenced part of the CDR3 DNA is TGTGCCAGCAGTCCTGGGAGGAGCTCCTAT.

Many counts were recorded for this clone. Here the gene names and germline are mouse. The CDR3 end is not reached by the read, which stops 4 residues before it; the germline J gene fills it in. The chain links TRBV13-3 to TRBJ1-1; 8 nucleotides agree with TRBD1. The ends lost 3 bases at V and 1 base at J; junction bases unmatched: 5. Germline V gene sequence: CDR1 NNHDY, CDR2 SYVADS. This CDR3 spans 15 amino acids. The CDR3: CASSAAGTGNTEVFF. CDR3 DNA (partial): TGTGCCAGCAGTGCCGCCGGGACAGGGAACACA.

The sample holds a few counts of this clone. Germline and genes here are mouse. The CDR3 is cut off 4 residues early in the read; its end comes from the germline J gene. The chain recombines TRBV13-3 with TRBJ2-1, with TRBD1 identical over 7 bases. This CDR3 spans 13 amino acids. The germline CDR1 and CDR2 sequences are NNHDY and SYVADS. CDR3 bases read: TGTGCCAGCAGTGGTCCAGGGGGAGCT. It yields the protein CASSGPGGA. The CDR3 reads in full as CASSGPGGAEQFF.

On this clone itself: Mouse names are used for the genes. Read data end 4 residues before the CDR3 end; the end is taken from the germline J gene. The chain is built from TRBV13-3 and TRBJ2-3, with 9 nucleotides matching TRBD1. The CDR3 extends over 15 amino acids. Germline V gene lookup returns CDR1 NNHDY and CDR2 SYVADS. Unmatched junction bases numbered 4, after V lost 2 bases and J lost 3 bases. The CDR3 reads CASSEEDRGAETLYF. CDR3 DNA (partial): TGTGCCAGCAGTGAGGAGGACAGGGGAGCAGAA.

This clone has only a few counts. These gene names are mouse names. With the read ending 4 residues before the CDR3 end, the germline J gene is used to fill in that end. The chain is built from TRBV1 and TRBJ2-2, with D perhaps TRBD1 (6 bases). This CDR3 has 14 amino acids. V was shortened by 2 bases and J by 6 bases, with 10 bases between the two germline ends. The germline V gene encodes CDR1 NSQYPW and CDR2 LRSPGD (reference sequence). The part of the CDR3 DNA that was read is TGCACCTGCAGTGCAAACAGGGAGGCCGGG. Protein: CTCSANREAG. The whole CDR3 sequence reads CTCSANREAGQLYF.

This clone was detected a few times. The gene names here belong to mouse. This chain's CDR3 is CTCSTNIQDTQYF. The part of the CDR3 DNA that was read is TGCACCTGCAGTACAAACATACAAGAC. This rearrangement joins TRBV1 to TRBJ2-5; D gene ambiguous. The read ends 4 residues shy of where the CDR3 ends; the end is completed using the germline J gene. Germline CDR1 and CDR2: NSQYPW and LRSPGD (reference sequence). CDR3 length equals 13 residues. The V gene lost 5 bases and the J gene lost 3 bases, with 9 bases spanning the gap.

This clone was observed a handful of times. Genes and germline are mouse. Read data end 4 residues before the CDR3 end; the end is taken from the germline J gene. This chain joins TRBV13-3 and TRBJ1-2; maybe TRBD1 (6 bases). The CDR3 contains 16 residues. V was pared by 2 bases and J by 0 bases, with 14 bases between. Germline V gene sequence: CDR1 NNHDY, CDR2 SYVADS. CDR3 in amino acids: CASSEPGTTANSDYTF. Incomplete CDR3 DNA: TGTGCCAGCAGTGAGCCCGGGACAACTGCAAACTCC.

This clone has a handful of counts. The genes are named according to mouse. The read ends 4 residues shy of where the CDR3 ends; the end is completed using the germline J gene. The chain combines TRBV16 with TRBJ2-5; D gene unclear. The CDR3 runs 15 residues. The germline V gene has CDR1 SGHSA and CDR2 FRNQAP. V lost 0 bases and J 1 base, leaving 8 bases between the germline ends. CDR3 bases read: TGTGCAAGCAGCTTAGATCGAACAGACCAAGAC. It specifies CASSLDRTDQD. The whole CDR3 protein reads CASSLDRTDQDTQYF.

This clone turned up a few times. Gene names follow the mouse nomenclature. The sequenced fragment ends 4 residues before the CDR3 boundary, so the rest is inferred from the germline J gene. The rearrangement links TRBV13-1 to TRBJ1-2; weak D call: TRBD1 (5 bases). Trimming shortened V by 0 bases and J by 0 bases, and 9 bases separated the two germline ends. This CDR3 has 15 residues. From germline, CDR1 is NSHNY and CDR2 SYGAGN. CDR3 DNA, as far as it was read: TGTGCCAGCAGTGATGCCCAGGGAACAAACTCC. It is translated as CASSDAQGTNS. In full, the CDR3 is CASSDAQGTNSDYTF.

This clone was counted a few times. The gene symbols are mouse symbols. The read ends 4 residues early relative to the CDR3; the germline J gene fills the gap. The chain uses TRBV16 and TRBJ2-1; 12 positions agree with TRBD2. This CDR3 has 16 amino acids. With V trimmed by 4 bases and J by 0 bases, 1 base remained unmatched. Germline CDR1 and CDR2: SGHSA and FRNQAP. The CDR3 bases that were read are TGTGCAAGCAGCTGGGGACTGGGGGGTAACTATGCT. This sequence encodes CASSWGLGGNYA. The entire CDR3 is CASSWGLGGNYAEQFF. Together with reference TRBV16 and TRBJ2-1, the CDR3 gives the full variable domain: NAGVIQTPRHKVTGKGQEATLWCEPISGHSAVFWYRQTIVQGLEFLTYFRNQAPIDDSGMPKERFSAQMPNQSHSTLKIQSTQPQDSAVYLCASSWGLGGNYAEQFFGPGTRLTVL.

On this clone: TCRdb lists a protein that is different at residue 12 from the translated DNA; the protein given here uses the DNA translation. The gene names given are mouse names. The read falls 3 residues short of the CDR3 end, and the missing part is taken from the germline J gene. V and J are TRBV1 and TRBJ1-3, with D possibly matching TRBD1 (5 bases). The CDR3 extends over 15 amino acids. The V end lost 6 bases, the J end lost 1 base, and 13 bases lay between the germline ends. Germline assignment: CDR1 NSQYPW and CDR2 LRSPGD (reference sequence). CDR3 DNA, as far as it was read: TGCACCTGCAGAGAAGAGGGGAAATCTGGAAATACG. Its translation: CTCREEGKSGNT. The whole CDR3 sequence is CTCREEGKSGNTLYF.

This clone was seen only a few times. The protein listed by TCRdb differs at residue 10 from the translated DNA, so the DNA translation is shown. Mouse gene names and germline throughout. The read ends 3 residues shy of where the CDR3 ends; the end is completed using the germline J gene. The chain combines TRBV13-3 with TRBJ1-6; D is perhaps TRBD1 (6 bases). TRBJ1-6 counts as an open reading frame of uncertain function. The germline V gene has CDR1 NNHDY and CDR2 SYVADS. The CDR3 length is 13 residues. Trimming took off 6 bases at V and 8 bases at J, with 12 bases between the two ends. This chain's CDR3 is CASNTGKDSPLYF. The sequenced CDR3 bases are TGTGCCAGCAATACAGGGAAGGATTCGCCC.

This clone was observed a handful of times. The gene names given are mouse names. The read halts 4 residues ahead of the CDR3 end, with the missing end drawn from the germline J gene. This chain connects TRBV19 to TRBJ2-1, with a weak D call TRBD1 (5 bases). The CDR3 has 13 amino acids. Germline-derived CDR1 and CDR2 are FNHDT and SITEND (reference sequence). The sequenced part of the CDR3 DNA is TGTGCCAGCAGTTTCAGGGAAGGGGCT. It translates to CASSFREGA. The CDR3, in full, reads CASSFREGAEQFF.

As for this clone: The gene names given are mouse names. The read terminates 4 residues ahead of where the CDR3 ends, so the germline J gene completes it. The chain has TRBV14 and TRBJ1-4, with a possible D match to TRBD1 (5 bases). The CDR3 sequence is 13 residues long. Germline CDR1 is SGHDT and CDR2 is FRDEAV. CDR3 bases read: TGTGCCAGCAGCAGGGACTGGGGCGAA. This gives the protein CASSRDWGE. In full, the CDR3 is CASSRDWGERLFF.

For this clone: Gene names and germline refer to mouse. The read halts 4 residues ahead of the CDR3 end, with the missing end drawn from the germline J gene. V gene TRBV1 combines with J gene TRBJ1-1, with 10 nucleotides matching TRBD1. Unmatched junction bases numbered 8, after V lost 3 bases and J lost 1 base. CDR1 and CDR2 from the germline V gene are NSQYPW and LRSPGD (reference sequence). CDR3 size: 17 residues. CDR3 bases read: TGCACCTGCAGTGCCCGGACAGGGGGAAGAGGAAACACA. This sequence encodes CTCSARTGGRGNT. The CDR3 reads in full as CTCSARTGGRGNTEVFF.

A word on this clone: Any gene name here is a mouse gene name. The CDR3 extends 4 residues past the end of the read, so its final part is completed from the germline J gene. V gene TRBV1 combines with J gene TRBJ2-7; 13 nucleotides match TRBD2. Trimming at V came to 1 base and at J to 3 bases, leaving 3 bases not matched to a gene. Germline loops: CDR1 NSQYPW, CDR2 LRSPGD (reference sequence). The CDR3 has 16 amino acids. The CDR3 bases that were read are TGCACCTGCAGTGCAGGACGGGACTGGGGGGGCTAT. Its protein product is CTCSAGRDWGGY. The full CDR3 sequence reads CTCSAGRDWGGYEQYF.

This clone occurred a few times. Gene names follow the mouse nomenclature. The CDR3 end lies 4 residues beyond the end of the read and is filled in from the germline J gene. The chain uses TRBV1 and TRBJ2-2, with 8 positions matching TRBD1. CDR1 is NSQYPW and CDR2 is LRSPGD in the germline V gene (reference sequence). The CDR3 covers 17 residues. The junction had 4 bases not matched to a gene; V was cut back by 0 bases and J by 1 base. CDR3 DNA, as far as it was read: TGCACCTGCAGTGCAGATTCGACAGGGGTAAACACCGGG. It yields the protein CTCSADSTGVNTG. The whole CDR3 sequence is CTCSADSTGVNTGQLYF.